This passage covers 32 T cell receptor beta chains from one sample sequenced in a study of blood T cell repertoires in COVID-19. The data were produced by immunoSEQ multiplex PCR, yet TCRdb's version contains in-frame clones alone and is incomplete. This sample carries roughly 360,000 clones, 80% to 90% of them seen once, and the ten largest clones take 1% to 1.5%. The sample was PBMCs or T cells enriched from blood (not recorded which). All receptors derive from a man between 25 and 39 years old who had recovered from COVID-19.

The V call is TRBV30, the J call TRBJ2-1, with 8 bases that match TRBD2. The ends lost 1 base at V and 7 bases at J; junction bases unmatched: 3. Germline lookup yields CDR1 GTSNPN and CDR2 SVGIG (reference sequence). This CDR3 spans 13 amino acids. The chain's CDR3 is CAWSGSGGNEQFF. CDR3 coding DNA: TGTGCCTGGAGTGGAAGCGGGGGTAATGAGCAGTTCTTC.

This chain uses TRBV5-1 with TRBJ2-2; 10 positions agree with TRBD2. This CDR3 contains 16 residues. Trimming took 0 bases from V and 5 from J; bases not matched to a gene: 4. Germline V lookup: CDR1 SGHRS, CDR2 YFSETQ. The CDR3 loop reads CASSLAPAGGTGELFF. CDR3 coding DNA: TGCGCCAGCAGCTTGGCCCCAGCGGGGGGGACCGGGGAGCTGTTTTTT.

The V gene is TRBV6-5, the J gene TRBJ2-7; the match to TRBD1 covers 11 bases. The CDR3 is 13 amino acids. Germline assignment: CDR1 MNHEY and CDR2 SVGAGI. J gave up 6 bases and V 5 bases, and 3 bases lay outside the gene matches. CDR3 nucleotide sequence: TGTGCCAGCAGTCAGGACAGGGGGCGCGAGCAGTACTTC. Its protein product is CASSQDRGREQYF.

The chain recombines TRBV9 with TRBJ1-1; D might be TRBD1 (6 bases). Trimming removed 5 bases at V and 0 bases at J, with 11 bases between. CDR3 length equals 14 residues. Germline CDR1 reads SGDLS; CDR2 reads YYNGEE. The CDR3 DNA sequence: TGTGCCAGCAGTTCCAGGGGCCTGAACACTGAAGCTTTCTTT. Translating it yields CASSSRGLNTEAFF. Based on the CDR3 plus reference TRBV9 and TRBJ1-1, the full variable domain is DSGVTQTPKHLITATGQRVTLRCSPRSGDLSVYWYQQSLDQGLQFLIQYYNGEERAKGNILERFSAQQFPDLHSELNLSSLELGDSALYFCASSSRGLNTEAFFGQGTRLTVV.

This chain uses TRBV9 with TRBJ1-2, with D uncertain. The CDR3 covers 14 residues. CDR1 is SGDLS and CDR2 is YYNGEE in the germline V gene. V lost 0 bases and J lost 1, with 7 bases in between. CDR3 residues: CASSVGQNNYGYTF. CDR3 nucleotides: TGTGCCAGCAGCGTAGGGCAGAATAACTATGGCTACACCTTC.

The chain recombines TRBV2 with TRBJ1-5; D ambiguous. Germline V gives CDR1 SNHLY, CDR2 FYNNEI. The CDR3 is 14 residues long. Trimming left V 3 bases short and J 0 bases short, with 6 bases between. The CDR3: CASSDGNSNQPQHF. CDR3 DNA sequence: TGTGCCAGCAGTGACGGTAATAGCAATCAGCCCCAGCATTTT.

This chain uses TRBV11-2 with TRBJ1-1; 8 bases align to TRBD1. J was trimmed by 3 bases and V by 1 base; bases with no gene match: 7. Germline V gene lookup returns CDR1 SGHAT and CDR2 FQNNGV. This CDR3 is built from 16 residues. The CDR3 nucleotides are TGTGCCAGCAGCTTAGGGGACAGGAATTTGCACACTGAAGCTTTCTTT. Amino acid sequence: CASSLGDRNLHTEAFF.

This clone has just a few counts. The rearrangement joins TRBV24-1 to TRBJ2-2; TRBD1 is a possible D gene (5 bases). CDR1 and CDR2 from the germline V gene are KGHDR and SFDVKD. The V end lost 9 bases, the J end lost 4 bases, and 8 bases lay between the germline ends. The CDR3 runs 12 residues. For the CDR3, the DNA is TGTGCCACCGGAAGGGGCACCGGGGAGCTGTTTTTT. Translated: CATGRGTGELFF.

With regard to this clone: A junction boundary mismatches the germline segment, possibly from a read error. The V call is TRBV19, the J call TRBJ1-2; no clear D gene. Per germline, CDR1 LNHDA and CDR2 SQIVND (reference sequence). The CDR3 has 13 amino acids. CDR3 nucleotide sequence: TGTGCCAGCTCACCCGTCAATGGCCGCCTTAATAACTTC. It translates to CASSPVNGRLNNF.

The V call is TRBV4-2, the J call TRBJ1-4, with D tentatively TRBD1 (5 bases). Germline loops: CDR1 LGHNA, CDR2 YNFKEQ. The ends were cut back, 3 bases at V and 6 bases at J, with 14 bases in the middle. CDR3 size: 15 residues. Here the CDR3 reads CASSQPAGEDEKLFF. Here the CDR3 DNA reads TGTGCCAGCAGCCAGCCCGCGGGGGAGGATGAAAAACTGTTTTTT.

This sequence joins TRBV7-9 and TRBJ1-2, with 7 bases matching TRBD1. This CDR3 is 15 amino acids long. V was pared by 6 bases and J by 0 bases, with 7 bases of the junction left unmatched. CDR1 and CDR2 (germline): SEHNR, FQNEAQ (reference sequence). The CDR3 region is CASSPPGTANYGYTF. The CDR3 nucleotides read TGTGCCAGCAGTCCCCCAGGGACAGCTAACTATGGCTACACCTTC.

CDR3: CSVEAPGQGARGYTF. The CDR3 nucleotides read TGCAGCGTTGAGGCCCCGGGACAGGGGGCGAGGGGCTACACCTTC. The chain has TRBV29-1 and TRBJ1-2; 12 nucleotides line up with TRBD1. With V trimmed by 3 bases and J by 8 bases, 10 bases remained unmatched. The germline V gene has CDR1 SQVTM and CDR2 ANQGSEA. This CDR3 is 15 amino acids long.

The V gene is TRBV15, the J gene TRBJ2-7; TRBD2 matches at 7 bases. The CDR3 is 18 amino acids. Germline CDR1 and CDR2: LNHNV and YYDKDF (reference sequence). V trimming: 0 bases; J trimming: 2 bases; junction bases outside the gene matches: 13. In nucleotides, the CDR3 is TGTGCCACCAGCAGAGATCGAAGGGGCGGGGGTGCTGCCTACGAGCAGTACTTC. This encodes CATSRDRRGGGAAYEQYF. Together with reference TRBV15 and TRBJ2-7, the CDR3 gives the full variable domain: DAMVIQNPRYQVTQFGKPVTLSCSQTLNHNVMYWYQQKSSQAPKLLFHYYDKDFNNEADTPDNFQSRRPNTSFCFLDIRSPGLGDTAMYLCATSRDRRGGGAAYEQYFGPGTRLTVT.

The chain has TRBV10-3 and TRBJ1-1, with 12 bases lining up with TRBD1. Germline V lookup: CDR1 ENHRY, CDR2 SYGVKD. The CDR3 runs 14 residues. The CDR3 coding sequence is TGTGCATCAAGGGGACAGGGGGCCGGGACTGAAGCTTTCTTT. Translated: CASRGQGAGTEAFF.

This chain joins TRBV7-9 and TRBJ2-2; no firm D call. The germline CDR1 and CDR2 sequences are SEHNR and FQNEAQ (reference sequence). This CDR3 region has 15 residues. V dropped 0 bases and J dropped 4 bases, with 9 bases sitting between them. The CDR3 DNA is TGTGCCAGCAGCTTAGCGTCACTAAGCACCGGGGAGCTGTTTTTT. This translates into CASSLASLSTGELFF. Variable domain in full (rest from reference TRBV7-9 and TRBJ2-2): DTGVSQNPRHKITKRGQNVTFRCDPISEHNRLYWYRQTLGQGPEFLTYFQNEAQLEKSRLLSDRFSAERPKGSFSTLEIQRTEQGDSAMYLCASSLASLSTGELFFGEGSRLTVL.

The rearrangement uses TRBV6-5 and TRBJ2-3; tentatively, D is TRBD2 (5 bases). Trimming took 6 bases from V and 0 from J, leaving 10 bases between them. CDR3 length equals 14 residues. Germline lookup yields CDR1 MNHEY and CDR2 SVGAGI. The CDR3 bases are TGTGCCAGCAGGGTAGGCGGGAGCACAGATACGCAGTATTTT. This encodes CASRVGGSTDTQYF.

The V and J genes are TRBV5-1 and TRBJ2-1, with no clear D. This CDR3 has 15 residues. Trimming removed 0 bases from V and 8 bases from J, with 15 bases in between. CDR1 and CDR2 from the germline V gene are SGHRS and YFSETQ. The CDR3 loop is CASSLAKLSMDEQFF. In DNA, the CDR3 is TGCGCCAGCAGCTTGGCCAAGCTATCAATGGATGAGCAGTTCTTC.

Details on this clone: The DNA is left out, because the CDR3 cannot be placed on it with certainty; the CDR3 is given as TCRdb lists it. This chain links TRBV20-1 with TRBJ1-2. The germline V gene has CDR1 DFQATT and CDR2 SNEGSKA (reference sequence). The CDR3 spans 11 amino acids, including both terminal residues. CDR3 amino acids: CSTSGSYGYTF.

This chain joins TRBV9 and TRBJ1-2; 9 bases agree with TRBD1. V gave up 3 bases and J gave up 3 bases; unmatched junction bases: 0. Germline V lookup: CDR1 SGDLS, CDR2 YYNGEE. The CDR3 totals 13 residues. This CDR3 is CASSGTGDYGYTF. In DNA, the CDR3 is TGTGCCAGCAGCGGGACAGGGGACTATGGCTACACCTTC. Together with reference TRBV9 and TRBJ1-2, the CDR3 gives the full variable domain: DSGVTQTPKHLITATGQRVTLRCSPRSGDLSVYWYQQSLDQGLQFLIQYYNGEERAKGNILERFSAQQFPDLHSELNLSSLELGDSALYFCASSGTGDYGYTFGSGTRLTVV.

This clone was picked up a small number of times. The sample contains more than one DNA sequence encoding this CDR3. This chain links TRBV10-1 with TRBJ1-1; tentative D call: TRBD1 (5 bases). Germline V lookup: CDR1 WNHNN, CDR2 SYGVQD (reference sequence). This CDR3 comprises 12 residues. The V end was cut by 7 bases, the J end by 1 base, with 7 bases between. The CDR3 reads CASKGQNTEAFF. CDR3 bases: TGCGCCAGCAAAGGACAGAACACTGAAGCTTTCTTT.

J is TRBJ1-2 and V is TRBV24-1; 10 positions match TRBD1. V was clipped by 4 bases and J by 8 bases; unmatched bases: 3. The V gene's germline CDR1 is KGHDR and CDR2 SFDVKD. The CDR3 is 13 residues long. The CDR3 reads CATSDGTGEGYTF. CDR3 nucleotide sequence: TGTGCCACCAGTGACGGGACAGGGGAAGGCTACACCTTC.

The rearrangement links TRBV2 to TRBJ2-1; 7 positions match TRBD1. The CDR3 has 17 amino acids. The ends lost 7 bases at V and 0 bases at J; junction bases unmatched: 12. Germline loops: CDR1 SNHLY, CDR2 FYNNEI. The CDR3 nucleotides read TGTGCCAGCACGGAAGGCCCGGGACAGCTCTCCTACAATGAGCAGTTCTTC. This encodes CASTEGPGQLSYNEQFF.

This chain connects TRBV7-2 to TRBJ2-3, with 10 bases aligning to TRBD2. The V and J ends lost 5 bases and 1 base, in that order; junction bases with no gene match: 6. Per the germline V gene, CDR1 is SGHTA and CDR2 is FQGNSA. The CDR3 is 16 residues long. CDR3 nucleotide sequence: TGTGCCAGCAGCGCGCCTGGACTAGCGGGCACAGATACGCAGTATTTT. Its translation is CASSAPGLAGTDTQYF.

This sequence joins TRBV7-3 and TRBJ2-2, with 11 bases lining up with TRBD2. V gave up 5 bases and J gave up 5 bases; unmatched junction bases: 13. The CDR3 loop spans 18 amino acids. Germline-derived CDR1 and CDR2 are SGHTA and FQGTGA. This CDR3 reads CASSKLAGGITTTGELFF. The CDR3 DNA follows: TGTGCCAGCAGCAAGCTAGCGGGGGGAATCACGACGACCGGGGAGCTGTTTTTT.

The J gene is TRBJ2-1, the V gene TRBV7-8; D not certain. There are 14 residues in the CDR3. Germline V gene sequence: CDR1 SGHVS, CDR2 FQNEAQ. V was pared by 1 base and J by 6 bases, with 10 bases between. In DNA form, the CDR3 reads TGTGCCAGCAGCTTAGAACTCCTGCCCAATGAGCAGTTCTTC. Protein sequence: CASSLELLPNEQFF.

CDR3 sequence reads: CATSRDKQRLDYGYTF. CDR3 nucleotide sequence: TGTGCCACCAGCAGAGATAAACAGAGATTGGACTATGGCTACACCTTC. V and J are TRBV15 and TRBJ1-2, with unresolved D. CDR3 length: 16 residues. Trimming removed 0 bases from V and 3 bases from J, with 14 bases in between. Germline lookup yields CDR1 LNHNV and CDR2 YYDKDF (reference sequence).

V and J are TRBV18 and TRBJ1-1; 7 bases agree with TRBD1. The ends lost 6 bases at V and 2 bases at J; junction bases unmatched: 9. This CDR3 is built from 15 residues. Germline assignment: CDR1 KGHSH and CDR2 LQKENI. CDR3 sequence reads: CASSYFDRVNTEAFF. In DNA, the CDR3 is TGTGCCAGCTCCTATTTCGACAGGGTAAACACTGAAGCTTTCTTT.

The genes are TRBV30 and TRBJ2-2, with D unresolved. Trimming left V 0 bases short and J 9 bases short, with 14 bases between. The CDR3 sequence is 14 residues long. Germline V gene sequence: CDR1 GTSNPN, CDR2 SVGIG (reference sequence). The CDR3 nucleotides are TGTGCCTGGAGTGTACAGAGCTTGAGCCGGGAGCTGTTTTTT. Protein product: CAWSVQSLSRELFF.

The genes are TRBV7-9 and TRBJ1-1, with 7 bases identical to TRBD1. The CDR3 spans 15 residues. J gave up 10 bases and V 2 bases, and 13 bases lay outside the gene matches. In germline, CDR1 is SEHNR, CDR2 FQNEAQ (reference sequence). CDR3 amino acids: CASSLMTGIRVGAFF. The DNA of the CDR3 is TGTGCCAGCAGCTTAATGACAGGGATACGGGTCGGAGCTTTCTTT.

This chain uses TRBV30 with TRBJ1-5; 8 bases line up with TRBD1. The J segment lost 5 bases and the V segment lost 2 bases, leaving 8 bases of the junction unmatched. This CDR3 is built from 15 residues. Germline CDR1 GTSNPN, CDR2 SVGIG (reference sequence). CDR3 loop: CAWSHRDRRYQPQHF. CDR3 nucleotides: TGTGCCTGGAGTCACCGGGACAGGAGGTATCAGCCCCAGCATTTT.

The chain is built from TRBV5-6 and TRBJ1-2, with D tentatively TRBD1 (5 bases). CDR1 and CDR2 (germline): SGHDT, YYEEEE. This CDR3 is 16 amino acids long. The V and J ends lost 1 base and 4 bases respectively, with 17 bases between them. CDR3 amino acids: CASSLRSRGTAYGYTF. The CDR3 nucleotides read TGTGCCAGCAGCTTGAGGTCTCGGGGGACGGCCTATGGCTACACCTTC.

The chain recombines TRBV19 with TRBJ2-1; the match to TRBD2 covers 9 bases. Germline trimming cut 2 bases from V and 5 bases from J; bases unmatched to any gene: 4. The CDR3 length is 15 residues. Germline V gene sequence: CDR1 LNHDA, CDR2 SQIVND (reference sequence). The CDR3 DNA sequence: TGTGCCAGTAGTATACCTAGCGGGGATAACAATGAGCAGTTCTTC. It codes for CASSIPSGDNNEQFF.